These 11 T cell receptor beta chains share one sample of origin, sequenced in a study of Graves' ophthalmopathy and Graves' hyperthyroidism. RNA transcripts served as template for amplifying TCR beta CDR3 sequences. Second-round multiplex PCR came after first-round RT-PCR with HTBI primers. TCRdb used MiXCR to reprocess the multiplex PCR reads, holding one entry per CDR3 protein. The repertoire holds 200,000 to 250,000 distinct CDR3 sequences, with roughly 21% as singletons. Sequenced material: peripheral blood. The receptors originated from a woman between 50 and 59 years old with Graves' ophthalmopathy.

In this sample, this clonotype turned up many times. This chain uses TRBV6-5 with TRBJ2-7; D possibly corresponds to TRBD2 (5 bases). Trimming removed 2 bases at V and 6 bases at J, with 8 bases between. Germline V lookup: CDR1 MNHEY, CDR2 SVGAGI. The CDR3 has 12 residues. DNA for the CDR3: TGTGCCAGCAGTTACGAGGGCAGCGAGCAGTACTTC. It translates to CASSYEGSEQYF.

The table lists this clonotype with many counts. This rearrangement joins TRBV29-1 to TRBJ1-1, with TRBD1 matching 8 bases. The CDR3 runs 13 residues. The ends lost 7 bases at V and 0 bases at J; junction bases unmatched: 4. The germline V gene encodes CDR1 SQVTM and CDR2 ANQGSEA. The CDR3 bases are TGCAGCGCCTCGGACAGGGTGAACACTGAAGCTTTCTTT. This gives the protein CSASDRVNTEAFF.

In this sample, this clonotype turned up many times. This rearrangement joins TRBV29-1 to TRBJ1-1; D remains ambiguous. Germline CDR1 reads SQVTM; CDR2 reads ANQGSEA. The CDR3 extends over 12 amino acids. V was trimmed by 6 bases and J by 1 base, leaving 9 bases between them. CDR3 in amino acids: CSVAHGNTEAFF. CDR3 nucleotides: TGCAGCGTCGCACACGGGAACACTGAAGCTTTCTTT.

In its sample, this clonotype was seen many times. This chain connects TRBV5-5 to TRBJ2-5, with a possible D match to TRBD1 (5 bases). V dropped 4 bases and J dropped 3 bases, with 16 bases sitting between them. Germline lookup yields CDR1 SGHKS and CDR2 YYEKEE (reference sequence). The CDR3 totals 15 residues. The CDR3 sequence: CASSPHPGREETQYF. CDR3 in DNA: TGTGCCAGCAGCCCTCACCCAGGCAGGGAAGAGACCCAGTACTTC.

CDR3 nucleotide sequence: TGTGCCTGGAGTGATTGGAAGAACACCGGGGAGCTGTTTTTT. This gives the protein CAWSDWKNTGELFF. J is TRBJ2-2 and V is TRBV30; D remains unclear. This CDR3 spans 14 amino acids. V was pared by 1 base and J by 1 base, with 7 bases between. Germline loops: CDR1 GTSNPN, CDR2 SVGIG (reference sequence).

This clonotype was observed at least ten times. The CDR3 is CASSPRRTTNTGELFF. CDR3 DNA sequence: TGTGCCAGCTCACCAAGGAGGACAACGAACACCGGGGAGCTGTTTTTT. V and J are TRBV18 and TRBJ2-2, with D perhaps matching TRBD1 or TRBD2 (5 bases each). Trimming removed 2 bases from V and 0 bases from J, with 10 bases in between. Germline V CDR1 and CDR2: KGHSH, LQKENI. The CDR3 spans 16 residues. Based on the CDR3 plus reference TRBV18 and TRBJ2-2, the full variable domain is NAGVMQNPRHLVRRRGQEARLRCSPMKGHSHVYWYRQLPEEGLKFMVYLQKENIIDESGMPKERFSAEFPKEGPSILRIQQVVRGDSAAYFCASSPRRTTNTGELFFGEGSRLTVL.

The sample holds many counts of this clonotype. The rearrangement links TRBV13 to TRBJ2-2; 7 bases match TRBD1. The CDR3 runs to 16 residues. The V and J ends lost 6 bases and 0 bases, in that order; junction bases with no gene match: 7. Germline V lookup: CDR1 PRHDT, CDR2 FYEKMQ (reference sequence). The CDR3 region is CASRTQGPANTGELFF. The CDR3 DNA follows: TGTGCCAGCAGAACACAGGGGCCCGCGAACACCGGGGAGCTGTTTTTT.

This clonotype occurred many times. This chain uses TRBV6-5 with TRBJ2-5; 9 nucleotides agree with TRBD2. Germline V lookup: CDR1 MNHEY, CDR2 SVGAGI. The CDR3 extends over 15 amino acids. Trimming removed 8 bases from V and 5 bases from J; junction bases left unmatched: 12. CDR3 protein: CASPGIAGVRETQYF. In nucleotides, the CDR3 is TGTGCCAGCCCCGGGATAGCGGGGGTCCGGGAGACCCAGTACTTC.

This clonotype was recorded at least ten times. V gene TRBV9 combines with J gene TRBJ2-5; D is possibly TRBD1 (6 bases). Trimming shortened V by 2 bases and J by 4 bases, and 12 bases separated the two germline ends. CDR3 length: 14 residues. CDR1 and CDR2 from the germline V gene are SGDLS and YYNGEE. CDR3 nucleotide sequence: TGTGCCAGCAGCGTTGAACAGGGCTTAGAGACCCAGTACTTC. Residues: CASSVEQGLETQYF.

This clonotype has a count of ten or more. This chain connects TRBV27 to TRBJ2-7; 10 nucleotides match TRBD1. Germline V CDR1 and CDR2: MNHEY, SMNVEV (reference sequence). The V gene end was trimmed by 3 bases and the J gene end by 6 bases; junction bases not matched to a gene: 11. There are 16 residues in the CDR3. CDR3 DNA sequence: TGTGCCAGCAGTTTCCGATTTAGACAGGGGGCGGTCGAGCAGTACTTC. Its translation is CASSFRFRQGAVEQYF.

The CDR3 is CAISEFSVKNTGELFF. Written as DNA, the CDR3 is TGTGCCATCAGTGAGTTTAGCGTCAAGAACACCGGGGAGCTGTTTTTT. The V call is TRBV10-3, the J call TRBJ2-2, with D maybe TRBD2 (5 bases). Trimming took off 1 base at V and 1 base at J, with 10 bases between the two ends. Germline CDR1 is ENHRY and CDR2 is SYGVKD. The CDR3 loop spans 16 amino acids.